This record covers a single T cell receptor (beta chain). Clones were read by immunoSEQ multiplex PCR, and TCRdb kept only the in-frame ones, dropping some. The table has 55,000 to 65,000 clones, about 85% seen once. These data come from a study of OX40 agonist ivuxolimab in advanced cancers. Overall study context: One patient with hepatocellular carcinoma and two with cutaneous melanoma, three in all, had partial responses.

This receptor was taken from an adult with an advanced solid tumor such as melanoma, head and neck, liver or kidney cancer. The sequenced sample was CD4+ or CD8+ T cells sorted from blood, obtained in a trial of the OX40 agonist ivuxolimab.

The CDR3 DNA is TGTGCCAGCAGCCCCCGACAGGGGTTAAACACCGGGGAGCTGTTTTTT. Its translation is CASSPRQGLNTGELFF. The V gene is TRBV7-9, the J gene TRBJ2-2; TRBD1 aligns across 8 bases. Germline values: CDR1 SEHNR, CDR2 FQNEAQ (reference sequence). This CDR3 spans 16 amino acids. Germline trimming cut 5 bases from V and 2 bases from J; bases unmatched to any gene: 7.